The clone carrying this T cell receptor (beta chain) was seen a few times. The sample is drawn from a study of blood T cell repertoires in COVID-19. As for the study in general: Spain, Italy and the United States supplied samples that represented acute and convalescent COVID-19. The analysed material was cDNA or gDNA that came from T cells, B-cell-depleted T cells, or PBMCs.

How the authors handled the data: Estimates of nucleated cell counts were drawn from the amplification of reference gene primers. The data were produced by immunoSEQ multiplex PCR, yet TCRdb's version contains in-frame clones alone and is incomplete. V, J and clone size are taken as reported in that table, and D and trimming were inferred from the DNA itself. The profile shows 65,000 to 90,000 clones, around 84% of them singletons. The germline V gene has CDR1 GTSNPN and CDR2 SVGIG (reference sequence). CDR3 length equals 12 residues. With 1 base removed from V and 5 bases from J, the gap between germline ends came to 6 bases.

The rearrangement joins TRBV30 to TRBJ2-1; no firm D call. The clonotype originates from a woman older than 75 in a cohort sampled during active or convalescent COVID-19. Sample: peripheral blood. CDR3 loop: CAWSALNNEQFF. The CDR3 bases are TGTGCCTGGAGTGCGTTAAACAATGAGCAGTTCTTC.